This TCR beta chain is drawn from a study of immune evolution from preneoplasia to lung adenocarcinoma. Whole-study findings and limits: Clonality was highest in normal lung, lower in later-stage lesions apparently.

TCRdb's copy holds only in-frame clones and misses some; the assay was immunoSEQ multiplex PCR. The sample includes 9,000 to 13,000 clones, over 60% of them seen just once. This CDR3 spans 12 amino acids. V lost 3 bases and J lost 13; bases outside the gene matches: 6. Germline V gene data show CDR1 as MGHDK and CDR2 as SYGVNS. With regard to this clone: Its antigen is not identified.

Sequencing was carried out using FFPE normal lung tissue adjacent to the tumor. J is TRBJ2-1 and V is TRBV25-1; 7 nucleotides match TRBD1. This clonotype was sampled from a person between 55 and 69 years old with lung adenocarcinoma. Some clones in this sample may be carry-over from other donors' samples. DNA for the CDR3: TGTGCCAGCAGTGAGATCGGACAGGATCAGTTCTTC. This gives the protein CASSEIGQDQFF.